This T cell receptor beta chain comes out of a study of shared clonotypes between healthy human individuals. Deep was the level used in running the assay. The data were produced by immunoSEQ multiplex PCR, yet TCRdb's version contains in-frame clones alone and is incomplete. The data contain a few million clones, about 92% of them singletons. This clone was detected once. Its antigen is as yet unknown. General study results and limits: Rarefaction exposed incomplete sorted-subset sequencing despite large depth. Clonotype sharing among the donors was expected to vary with sequencing depth. Only blood was sampled, and tissue TCR repertoires likely differ from blood ones.

The CDR3 loop spans 14 amino acids. V lost 5 bases to trimming and J lost 5 bases, with 15 bases between them. The germline CDR1 and CDR2 sequences are SEHNR and FQNEAQ (reference sequence). This sequence joins TRBV7-9 and TRBJ2-5; D may be TRBD2 (6 bases). The receptor was isolated from a man aged 18 to 29 in good health. Some clones in this sample may be carry-over from other donors' samples. Material for sequencing was naive CD4+ T cells from PBMCs. Regarding subset: CD45RA+ positively selected. The CDR3 protein is CASSPQGGGETQYF. In nucleotides, the CDR3 is TGTGCCAGCAGCCCCCAAGGTGGGGGGGAGACCCAGTACTTC.